Listed here are 4 T cell receptor beta chains from one sample, sequenced in a study of blood T cell repertoires in COVID-19. Clones were read by immunoSEQ multiplex PCR, and TCRdb kept only the in-frame ones, dropping some. Of 14,000 or so clones listed, about three quarters are singletons. Source material: peripheral blood. These receptors were collected from a man between 70 and 80 years old with acute or convalescent COVID-19.

This clone appeared a few times. This chain links TRBV28 with TRBJ1-5; tentative D call: TRBD1 (5 bases). V was trimmed by 6 bases and J by 0 bases, leaving 9 bases between them. This CDR3 is built from 14 residues. CDR1 MDHEN and CDR2 SYDVKM come from the germline V gene. The CDR3 region has the DNA TGTGCCAGCAGAGGGGCCCTTAGCAATCAGCCCCAGCATTTT. Translating it yields CASRGALSNQPQHF.

This clone was seen a few times. The J gene is TRBJ1-3, the V gene TRBV6-1; no reliable D call. Trimming cost V 8 bases and J 0 bases, with 11 bases left between them. CDR3 size: 14 residues. From germline, CDR1 is MNHNS and CDR2 SASEGT. The CDR3 loop is CASGLLDSGNTIYF. The CDR3, as DNA: TGTGCCAGCGGGCTCCTTGACTCTGGAAACACCATATATTTT.

This clone has just a few counts. CDR3 protein: CASSAGQGKNSPLHF. The CDR3 coding sequence is TGTGCCAGCAGCGCGGGACAGGGGAAAAATTCACCCCTCCACTTT. The V and J genes are TRBV9 and TRBJ1-6, with 10 bases fitting TRBD1. CDR1 is SGDLS and CDR2 is YYNGEE in the germline V gene. This CDR3 has 15 amino acids. After removal of 3 bases from V and 7 bases from J, the junction contained 4 bases not matched to a gene. Drawing the rest from reference TRBV9 and TRBJ1-6, the complete variable domain is DSGVTQTPKHLITATGQRVTLRCSPRSGDLSVYWYQQSLDQGLQFLIQYYNGEERAKGNILERFSAQQFPDLHSELNLSSLELGDSALYFCASSAGQGKNSPLHFGNGTRLTVT.

The chain joins TRBV2 to TRBJ1-1; no firm D call. Germline V gene lookup returns CDR1 SNHLY and CDR2 FYNNEI. CDR3 length equals 13 residues. Trimming shortened V by 8 bases and J by 0 bases, and 10 bases separated the two germline ends. Here the CDR3 DNA reads TGTGCCAGCTTCCGGGAGATGAACACTGAAGCTTTCTTT. It yields the protein CASFREMNTEAFF.